The source of this T cell receptor beta chain is a study of cytomegalovirus exposure and HLA in healthy donors. Study-wide background: In a previous analysis, 110 million or so unique TCR beta sequences were found from 150 million to 200 million T cells. Ancestry clustering placed around 80% of approximately 370 genotyped donors in the Caucasian-associated cluster.

As for this clone: The antigen is undetermined.

Study-wide findings and caveats: In an earlier analysis, most TCR beta V segments were productive about 87% or about 30% of the time.

Researchers ran the PCR with 60 Vbeta and 13 Jbeta primers. The data were produced by immunoSEQ multiplex PCR, yet TCRdb's version contains in-frame clones alone and is incomplete. The table gives about 51,000 clones; the top ten clones make up about 24% of it. Germline CDR1 is SGHVS and CDR2 is FQNEAQ. CDR3 length equals 15 residues. V lost 1 base to trimming and J lost 5 bases, with 13 bases between them. The rearrangement uses TRBV7-8 and TRBJ2-3; tentative D call: TRBD2 (6 bases). The sequenced material came from PBMCs. The sequence came from a man between 40 and 49 years old in good health and CMV-seropositive. CDR3 DNA: TGTGCCAGCAGCTTAGTTCGCGGGGCGGGAGATACGCAGTATTTT. Protein sequence: CASSLVRGAGDTQYF.